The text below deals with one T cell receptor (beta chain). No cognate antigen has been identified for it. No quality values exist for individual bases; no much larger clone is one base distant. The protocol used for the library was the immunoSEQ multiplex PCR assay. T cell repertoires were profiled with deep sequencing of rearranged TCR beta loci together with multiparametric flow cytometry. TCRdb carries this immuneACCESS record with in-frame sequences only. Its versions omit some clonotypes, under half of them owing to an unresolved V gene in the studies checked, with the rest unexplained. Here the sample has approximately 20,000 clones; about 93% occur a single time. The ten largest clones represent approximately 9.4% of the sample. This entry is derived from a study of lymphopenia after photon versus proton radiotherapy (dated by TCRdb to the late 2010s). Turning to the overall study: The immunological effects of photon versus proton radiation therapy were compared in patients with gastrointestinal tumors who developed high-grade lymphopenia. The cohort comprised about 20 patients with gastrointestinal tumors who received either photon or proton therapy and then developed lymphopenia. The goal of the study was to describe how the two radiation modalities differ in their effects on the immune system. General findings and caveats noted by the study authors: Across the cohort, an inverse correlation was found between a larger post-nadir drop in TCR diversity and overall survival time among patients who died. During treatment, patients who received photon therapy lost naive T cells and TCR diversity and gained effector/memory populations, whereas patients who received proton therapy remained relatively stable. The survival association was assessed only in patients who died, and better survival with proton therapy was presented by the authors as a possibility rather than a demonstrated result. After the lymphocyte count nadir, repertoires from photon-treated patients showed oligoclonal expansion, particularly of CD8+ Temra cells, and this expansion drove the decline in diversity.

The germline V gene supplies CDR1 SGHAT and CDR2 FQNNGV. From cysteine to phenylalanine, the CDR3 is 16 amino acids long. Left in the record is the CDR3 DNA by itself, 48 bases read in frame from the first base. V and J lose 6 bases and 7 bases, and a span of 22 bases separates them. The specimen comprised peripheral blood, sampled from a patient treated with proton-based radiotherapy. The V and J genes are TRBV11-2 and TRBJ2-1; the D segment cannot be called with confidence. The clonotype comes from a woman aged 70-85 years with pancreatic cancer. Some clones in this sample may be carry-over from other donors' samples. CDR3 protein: CASSPPWVGSVNEQFF. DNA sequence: TGTGCCAGCAGTCCACCTTGGGTAGGATCTGTGAATGAGCAGTTCTTC.